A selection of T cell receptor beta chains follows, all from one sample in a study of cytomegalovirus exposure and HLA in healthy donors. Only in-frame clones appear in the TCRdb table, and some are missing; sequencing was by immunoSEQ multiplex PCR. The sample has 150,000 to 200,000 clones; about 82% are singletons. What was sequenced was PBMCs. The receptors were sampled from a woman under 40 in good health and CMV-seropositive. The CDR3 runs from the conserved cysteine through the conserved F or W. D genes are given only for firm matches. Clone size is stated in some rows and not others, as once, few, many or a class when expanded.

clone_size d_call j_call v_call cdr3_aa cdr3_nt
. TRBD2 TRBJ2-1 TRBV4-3 CASSLLAGGHNEQFF TGCGCCAGCAGCCTCCTAGCGGGGGGCCACAATGAGCAGTTCTTC
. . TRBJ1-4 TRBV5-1 CASSLAPGAEKLFF TGCGCCAGCAGCTTGGCCCCAGGGGCAGAAAAACTGTTTTTT
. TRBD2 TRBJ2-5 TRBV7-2 CAGGLAGGRETQYF TGTGCCGGGGGACTAGCGGGGGGGCGGGAGACCCAGTACTTC
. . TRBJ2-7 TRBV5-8 CASSLGQNLGDEQYF TGTGCCAGCAGCTTGGGACAGAACCTCGGCGACGAGCAGTACTTC
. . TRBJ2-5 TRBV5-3 CARSSPSDQETQYF TGTGCCAGAAGCTCCCCAAGCGACCAAGAGACCCAGTACTTC
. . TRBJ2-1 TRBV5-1 CASRPGTQVGEQFF TGCGCCAGCAGGCCCGGGACACAGGTTGGTGAGCAGTTCTTC
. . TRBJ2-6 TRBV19 CASQEGGAGANVLTF TGTGCCAGCCAAGAGGGGGGGGCTGGGGCCAACGTCCTGACTTTC
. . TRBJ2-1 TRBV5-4 CASSLGQGGDNEQFF TGTGCCAGCAGCCTTGGTCAGGGTGGCGACAATGAGCAGTTCTTC
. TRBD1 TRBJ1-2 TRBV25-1 CASSEYGQGNYGYTF TGTGCCAGCAGTGAATACGGACAGGGAAACTATGGCTACACCTTC
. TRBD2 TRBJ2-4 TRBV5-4 CASSLGYDGGKNIQYF TGTGCCAGCAGCCTAGGATACGACGGGGGGAAAAACATTCAGTACTTC
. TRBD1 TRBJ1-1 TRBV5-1 CASSLGTDNTEAFF TGCGCCAGCAGTCTAGGGACAGACAACACTGAAGCTTTCTTT
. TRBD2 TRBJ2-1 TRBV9 CASSVSGREQFF TGTGCCAGCAGCGTAAGCGGGAGAGAGCAGTTCTTC
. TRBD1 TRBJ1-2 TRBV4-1 CASSPRTGGDGYTF TGCGCCAGCAGCCCCCGGACAGGGGGCGATGGCTACACCTTC
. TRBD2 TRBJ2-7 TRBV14 CASSLSGASYEQYF TGTGCCAGCAGCCTTAGCGGGGCGTCCTACGAGCAGTACTTC
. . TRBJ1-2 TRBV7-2 CASSFYFSGYTF TGTGCCAGCAGCTTTTATTTCAGTGGCTACACCTTC
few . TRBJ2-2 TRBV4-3 CASSQDPRGADTGELFF TGCGCCAGCAGCCAAGATCCTAGAGGCGCTGACACCGGGGAGCTGTTTTTT
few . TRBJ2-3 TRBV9 CASSVAGEFTQYF TGTGCCAGCAGCGTAGCGGGGGAGTTTACGCAGTATTTT
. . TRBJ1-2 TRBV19 CASSIARGFYGYTF TGTGCCAGTAGTATAGCAAGGGGATTCTATGGCTACACCTTC
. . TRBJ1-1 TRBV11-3 CASSLSDTRPTEAFF TGTGCCAGCAGCTTATCCGACACCAGGCCCACTGAAGCTTTCTTT
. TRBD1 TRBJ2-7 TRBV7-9 CASSSTGTGGDEQYF TGTGCCAGCAGCTCGACTGGGACAGGGGGCGACGAGCAGTACTTC
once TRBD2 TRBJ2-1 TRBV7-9 CASSLGSSLAGYNEQFF TGTGCCAGCAGCTTAGGTTCGTCCCTAGCGGGCTACAATGAGCAGTTCTTC
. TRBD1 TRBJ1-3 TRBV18 CASSPPRTGADTIYF TGTGCCAGCTCACCACCCCGGACAGGGGCAGACACCATATATTTT
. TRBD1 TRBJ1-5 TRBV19 CASSMGHRGGNQPQHF TGTGCCAGTAGTATGGGGCACAGGGGTGGCAATCAGCCCCAGCATTTT
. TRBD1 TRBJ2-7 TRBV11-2 CASSERQGAVNEQYF TGTGCCAGCAGCGAACGACAGGGGGCTGTCAACGAGCAGTACTTC
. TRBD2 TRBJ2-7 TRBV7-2 CASSLVGASGQYF TGTGCCAGCAGCTTAGTAGGGGCTAGCGGGCAGTACTTC
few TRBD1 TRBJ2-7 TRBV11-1 CASRAQGHEQYF TGTGCCAGCAGGGCACAGGGGCACGAGCAGTACTTC
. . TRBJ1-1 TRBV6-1 CASSPRGILNTEAFF TGTGCCAGCAGCCCCCGGGGAATTTTGAACACTGAAGCTTTCTTT
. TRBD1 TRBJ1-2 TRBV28 CASSSIGTVGYGYTF TGTGCCAGCAGTTCTATTGGGACAGTGGGCTATGGCTACACCTTC
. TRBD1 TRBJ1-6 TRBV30 CAWSPGTGVSPLHF TGTGCCTGGAGTCCCGGGACAGGGGTCTCACCCCTCCACTTT
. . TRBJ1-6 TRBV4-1 CASSQVAMIRTPPLHF TGCGCCAGCAGCCAAGTCGCCATGATAAGGACTCCGCCCCTCCACTTT
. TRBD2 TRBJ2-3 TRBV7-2 CASSLGTGGVSDTQYF TGTGCCAGCAGCTTAGGCACGGGGGGAGTTTCTGATACGCAGTATTTT
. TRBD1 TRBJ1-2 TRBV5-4 CASSLIQGEGGYTF TGTGCCAGCAGCTTGATACAGGGGGAAGGTGGCTACACCTTC
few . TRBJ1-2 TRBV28 CASSLGTPNHGYTF TGTGCCAGCAGTTTAGGGACACCCAACCATGGCTACACCTTC
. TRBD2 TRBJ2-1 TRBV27 CASTLPGLAGGDSSYNEQFF TGTGCCAGCACCCTCCCCGGACTAGCGGGGGGCGATAGCTCCTACAATGAGCAGTTCTTC
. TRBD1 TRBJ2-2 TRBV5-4 CASNLDRGNTGELFF TGTGCCAGCAACTTGGACAGGGGGAACACCGGGGAGCTGTTTTTT
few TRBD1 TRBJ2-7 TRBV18 CASSPGAPRDSSYEQYF TGTGCCAGCTCCCCTGGGGCCCCCCGGGACAGCTCCTACGAGCAGTACTTC
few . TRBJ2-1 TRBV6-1 CASSRLEGWYNEQFF TGTGCCAGCAGCCGACTAGAGGGATGGTACAATGAGCAGTTCTTC
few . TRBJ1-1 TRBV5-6 CASSPGVNTEAFF TGTGCCAGCAGCCCGGGAGTGAACACTGAAGCTTTCTTT
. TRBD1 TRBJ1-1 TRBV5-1 CASSLMGQAMNTEAFF TGCGCCAGCAGCTTGATGGGACAGGCCATGAACACTGAAGCTTTCTTT
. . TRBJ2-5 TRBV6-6 CASSYFTVAETQYF TGTGCCAGCAGTTACTTCACCGTGGCAGAGACCCAGTACTTC
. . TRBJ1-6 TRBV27 CASSFRVGVGLNSPLHF TGTGCCAGCAGTTTCCGCGTCGGGGTCGGGTTAAATTCACCCCTCCACTTT
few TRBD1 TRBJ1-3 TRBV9 CASSFPVGGVYRGRNTIYF TGTGCCAGCAGCTTCCCGGTCGGAGGGGTATACAGGGGTCGAAACACCATATATTTT
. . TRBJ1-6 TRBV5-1 CASSLAGQKYSPLHF TGCGCCAGCAGCTTGGCGGGACAAAAGTATTCACCCCTCCACTTT
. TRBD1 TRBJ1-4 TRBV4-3 CASSQDNTGGREKLFF TGCGCCAGCAGCCAAGATAATACAGGGGGCCGGGAAAAACTGTTTTTT
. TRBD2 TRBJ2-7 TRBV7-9 CASSYTSGNPYEQYF TGTGCCAGCAGTTATACTAGCGGGAATCCTTACGAGCAGTACTTC
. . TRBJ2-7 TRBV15 CATSRDRITLSYEQYF TGTGCCACCAGCAGAGATCGAATCACTCTCTCCTACGAGCAGTACTTC
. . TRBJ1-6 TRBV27 CASSFGRGYDSPLHF TGTGCCAGCAGTTTTGGCAGGGGTTACGACTCACCCCTCCACTTT
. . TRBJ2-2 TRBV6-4 CASSDEARVYVANTGELFF TGTGCCAGCAGTGACGAGGCCAGGGTTTATGTTGCGAACACCGGGGAGCTGTTTTTT
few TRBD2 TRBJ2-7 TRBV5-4 CASSPGGSGGHPYEQYF TGTGCCAGCAGCCCTGGGGGCAGCGGGGGGCACCCCTACGAGCAGTACTTC
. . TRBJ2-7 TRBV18 CASSNRLDYEQYF TGTGCCAGCTCAAACCGGTTAGACTACGAGCAGTACTTC
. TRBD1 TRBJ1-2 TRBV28 CASSTGGYGYTF TGTGCCAGCAGTACAGGGGGGTATGGCTACACCTTC
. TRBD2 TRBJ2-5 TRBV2 CASSGLAGLETQYF TGTGCCAGCAGTGGACTAGCGGGGTTGGAGACCCAGTACTTC
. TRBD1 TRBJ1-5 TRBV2 CASREQGGNQPQHF TGTGCCAGCAGGGAACAGGGGGGCAATCAGCCCCAGCATTTT
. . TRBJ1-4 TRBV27 CASTGGGDVEKLFF TGTGCCAGCACCGGGGGGGGTGATGTAGAAAAACTGTTTTTT
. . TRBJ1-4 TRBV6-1 CASTGLGGVGEKLFF TGTGCCAGCACCGGTTTGGGAGGGGTTGGTGAAAAACTGTTTTTT
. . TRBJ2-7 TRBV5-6 CASSMKGFTYEQYF TGTGCCAGCAGCATGAAGGGGTTCACCTACGAGCAGTACTTC
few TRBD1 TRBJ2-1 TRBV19 CASSIKGALYNEQFF TGTGCCAGTAGTATCAAGGGGGCTCTCTACAATGAGCAGTTCTTC